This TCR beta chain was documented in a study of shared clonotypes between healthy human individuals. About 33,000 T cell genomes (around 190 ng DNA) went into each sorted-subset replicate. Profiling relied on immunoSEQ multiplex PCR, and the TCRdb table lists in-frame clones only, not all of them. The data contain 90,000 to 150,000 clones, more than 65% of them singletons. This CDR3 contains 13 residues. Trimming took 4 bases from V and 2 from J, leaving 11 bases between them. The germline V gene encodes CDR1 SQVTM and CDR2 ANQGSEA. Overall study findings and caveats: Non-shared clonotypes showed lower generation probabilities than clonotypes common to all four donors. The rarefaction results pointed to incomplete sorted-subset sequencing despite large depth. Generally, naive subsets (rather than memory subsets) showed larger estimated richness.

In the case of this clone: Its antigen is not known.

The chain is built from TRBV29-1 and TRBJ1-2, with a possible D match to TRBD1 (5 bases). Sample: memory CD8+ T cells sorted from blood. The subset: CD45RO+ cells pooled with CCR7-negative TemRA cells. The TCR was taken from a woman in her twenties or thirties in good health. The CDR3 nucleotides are TGCAGCGTTGTTGGGGGAGCGAACTATGGCTACACCTTC. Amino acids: CSVVGGANYGYTF.